Shown below are 28 T cell receptor beta chains from a single sample sequenced in a study of blood T cell repertoires in COVID-19. Clones were sequenced by immunoSEQ multiplex PCR, and TCRdb holds only the in-frame ones, with some missing. The table includes 130,000 to 150,000 clones, 85% to 90% detected once. The specimen sequenced was PBMCs or T cells enriched from blood (not recorded which). Every receptor here comes from a woman aged 25 to 39 with acute COVID-19.

J is TRBJ2-7 and V is TRBV18; D is undetermined. Germline values: CDR1 KGHSH, CDR2 LQKENI. This CDR3 region has 13 residues. V lost 0 bases to trimming and J lost 7 bases, with 10 bases between them. DNA of the CDR3: TGTGCCAGCTCACCACCGGGTGCGAGGGAGCAGTACTTC. Its translation: CASSPPGAREQYF.

The chain is built from TRBV28 and TRBJ2-1, with 9 bases identical to TRBD1. Germline V gene data show CDR1 as MDHEN and CDR2 as SYDVKM. The V and J ends lost 6 bases and 15 bases, in that order; junction bases with no gene match: 12. The CDR3 runs 13 residues. CDR3 residues: CASRIPGQGVLFF. CDR3 bases: TGTGCCAGCAGGATCCCGGGACAGGGAGTCCTGTTCTTC. Looking up the rest from reference TRBV28 and TRBJ2-1 gives the full variable domain: DVKVTQSSRYLVKRTGEKVFLECVQDMDHENMFWYRQDPGLGLRLIYFSYDVKMKEKGDIPEGYSVSREKKERFSLILESASTNQTSMYLCASRIPGQGVLFFGPGTRLTVL.

The chain is built from TRBV28 and TRBJ1-6; 7 bases are shared with TRBD1. V was pared by 3 bases and J by 7 bases, with 15 bases of the junction left unmatched. The CDR3 spans 18 residues. Per germline, CDR1 MDHEN and CDR2 SYDVKM. CDR3: CASSFAEHRGIPNSPLHF. DNA for the CDR3: TGTGCCAGCAGTTTTGCCGAACACAGGGGTATACCGAATTCACCCCTCCACTTT. Filled out from reference TRBV28 and TRBJ1-6, the complete variable domain reads DVKVTQSSRYLVKRTGEKVFLECVQDMDHENMFWYRQDPGLGLRLIYFSYDVKMKEKGDIPEGYSVSREKKERFSLILESASTNQTSMYLCASSFAEHRGIPNSPLHFGNGTRLTVT.

This clone was picked up one time. The chain links TRBV28 to TRBJ2-7, with TRBD1 identical over 8 bases. The CDR3 length is 15 residues. Germline loops: CDR1 MDHEN, CDR2 SYDVKM. V was pared by 6 bases and J by 6 bases, with 13 bases of the junction left unmatched. The CDR3 DNA is TGTGCCAGCAGAGCGGCCACGACAGGGGTCAGCGAGCAGTACTTC. Translation gives CASRAATTGVSEQYF. Variable domain in full (rest from reference TRBV28 and TRBJ2-7): DVKVTQSSRYLVKRTGEKVFLECVQDMDHENMFWYRQDPGLGLRLIYFSYDVKMKEKGDIPEGYSVSREKKERFSLILESASTNQTSMYLCASRAATTGVSEQYFGPGTRLTVT.

V and J are TRBV19 and TRBJ1-1, with D perhaps matching TRBD1 (5 bases). Looked up from germline, CDR1 is LNHDA and CDR2 is SQIVND (reference sequence). The CDR3 contains 14 residues. Trimming cost V 4 bases and J 1 base, with 10 bases left between them. This CDR3 reads CASSNWGGNTEAFF. CDR3 DNA sequence: TGTGCCAGTAGTAACTGGGGGGGGAACACTGAAGCTTTCTTT. Drawing the rest from reference TRBV19 and TRBJ1-1, the complete variable domain is DGGITQSPKYLFRKEGQNVTLSCEQNLNHDAMYWYRQDPGQGLRLIYYSQIVNDFQKGDIAEGYSVSREKKESFPLTVTSAQKNPTAFYLCASSNWGGNTEAFFGQGTRLTVV.

V gene TRBV7-9 combines with J gene TRBJ2-1, with TRBD2 identical over 7 bases. Germline trimming cut 5 bases from V and 15 bases from J; bases unmatched to any gene: 22. The CDR3 sequence is 16 residues long. Germline CDR1 is SEHNR and CDR2 is FQNEAQ (reference sequence). CDR3 DNA: TGTGCCAGCAGCCGCGGTCTAGCGGAGGGAACGGGATCTGGGTTCTTC. It specifies CASSRGLAEGTGSGFF. The full variable domain, with the rest looked up from reference TRBV7-9 and TRBJ2-1, is DTGVSQNPRHKITKRGQNVTFRCDPISEHNRLYWYRQTLGQGPEFLTYFQNEAQLEKSRLLSDRFSAERPKGSFSTLEIQRTEQGDSAMYLCASSRGLAEGTGSGFFGPGTRLTVL.

The rearrangement uses TRBV7-2 and TRBJ2-7; 8 bases are shared with TRBD1. V lost 5 bases and J lost 2; bases outside the gene matches: 8. The CDR3 covers 15 residues. Looked up from germline, CDR1 is SGHTA and CDR2 is FQGNSA. The CDR3 loop reads CASSPTGGSTYEQYF. For the CDR3, the DNA is TGTGCCAGCAGCCCCACAGGGGGTTCTACCTACGAGCAGTACTTC.

The rearrangement links TRBV15 to TRBJ2-1, with 7 positions matching TRBD2. V shed 1 base, J shed 3 bases, and the junction held 3 bases outside the gene matches. Per the germline V gene, CDR1 is LNHNV and CDR2 is YYDKDF (reference sequence). This CDR3 is built from 15 residues. The CDR3 sequence is CATSRVLAVYNEQFF. DNA of the CDR3: TGTGCCACCAGCAGAGTCCTAGCGGTCTACAATGAGCAGTTCTTC.

This clone has just a few counts. The chain employs TRBV4-1 and TRBJ2-7; a weak D match, TRBD2 (6 bases). CDR1 MGHRA and CDR2 YSYEKL come from the germline V gene. CDR3 size: 14 residues. V dropped 5 bases and J dropped 2 bases, with 13 bases sitting between them. CDR3 protein: CASSFEGLPYEQYF. Written as DNA, the CDR3 is TGCGCCAGCAGCTTCGAGGGACTGCCCTACGAGCAGTACTTC.

V and J are TRBV7-9 and TRBJ1-2, with D possibly matching TRBD1 (6 bases). CDR1 SEHNR and CDR2 FQNEAQ come from the germline V gene (reference sequence). The ends were cut back, 2 bases at V and 0 bases at J, with 10 bases in the middle. The CDR3 contains 15 residues. The CDR3 region has the DNA TGTGCCAGCAGCTTACCGGGGGGGCCTAACTATGGCTACACCTTC. It codes for CASSLPGGPNYGYTF.

This clone was observed a single time. V gene TRBV28 combines with J gene TRBJ1-1, with D unclear. CDR1 and CDR2 (germline): MDHEN, SYDVKM. The CDR3 is 13 residues long. V lost 10 bases, J lost 2 bases, and 14 bases lay in between. The CDR3, as DNA: TGTGCCACCTTAGACACATTCAACACTGAAGCTTTCTTT. It yields the protein CATLDTFNTEAFF.

The chain's CDR3 is CASSPLAGWQETQYF. CDR3 bases: TGTGCCAGCTCACCACTGGCGGGGTGGCAAGAGACCCAGTACTTC. The rearrangement uses TRBV18 and TRBJ2-5; TRBD2 is a possible D gene (6 bases). The CDR3 covers 15 residues. Deletions cut 1 base from V and 2 bases from J, with 11 bases between. Germline V lookup: CDR1 KGHSH, CDR2 LQKENI.

This clone appeared a single time. The chain combines TRBV5-1 with TRBJ1-6, with unresolved D. Trimming stripped 4 bases from V and 7 bases from J, with 18 bases between. Germline assignment: CDR1 SGHRS and CDR2 YFSETQ. The CDR3 is 16 residues long. Written as DNA, the CDR3 is TGCGCCAGCAGCCTGCTCCCTTTGTATGAGAATTCACCCCTCCACTTT. Encoded protein: CASSLLPLYENSPLHF. Full variable domain (outside the CDR3, taken from reference TRBV5-1 and TRBJ1-6): KAGVTQTPRYLIKTRGQQVTLSCSPISGHRSVSWYQQTPGQGLQFLFEYFSETQRNKGNFPGRFSGRQFSNSRSEMNVSTLELGDSALYLCASSLLPLYENSPLHFGNGTRLTVT.

CDR3 sequence reads: CASRETGELFF. CDR3 DNA sequence: TGTGCCAGCAGGGAGACCGGGGAGCTGTTTTTT. The chain couples TRBV12-3 or TRBV12-4 to TRBJ2-2, with D uncertain. The CDR3 is 11 amino acids. V dropped 6 bases and J dropped 5 bases, with 4 bases sitting between them.

This sequence joins TRBV19 and TRBJ2-1; TRBD2 aligns across 11 bases. CDR3 length equals 19 residues. With 3 bases clipped from V and 0 bases from J, the junction kept 10 bases outside the gene matches. The germline gives CDR1 LNHDA, CDR2 SQIVND (reference sequence). The CDR3 DNA reads as TGTGCCAGTAGTATCACTAGCGGGAGTAGGATGGGCTCCTACAATGAGCAGTTCTTC. Protein product: CASSITSGSRMGSYNEQFF.

The CDR3 nucleotides are TGTGCCAGCAGTTCCCCCCATAGGGGGCTTCAGCCCCAGCATTTT. This codes for CASSSPHRGLQPQHF. The J gene is TRBJ1-5, the V gene TRBV28, with TRBD1 matching over 7 bases. Trimming removed 4 bases from V and 6 bases from J; junction bases left unmatched: 9. Germline V lookup: CDR1 MDHEN, CDR2 SYDVKM. The CDR3 is 15 amino acids.

The chain is built from TRBV4-3 and TRBJ2-7; a possible D gene is TRBD2 (5 bases). Trimming stripped 0 bases from V and 6 bases from J, with 15 bases between. This CDR3 contains 15 residues. Germline loops: CDR1 LGHNA, CDR2 YSLEER. Here the CDR3 reads CASSQDRLANSEQYF. The CDR3 DNA follows: TGCGCCAGCAGCCAAGATCGCCTAGCTAACTCCGAGCAGTACTTC.

This rearrangement joins TRBV27 to TRBJ2-7; TRBD1 is a possible D gene (6 bases). The CDR3 covers 14 residues. Trimming cost V 5 bases and J 6 bases, with 17 bases left between them. Looked up from germline, CDR1 is MNHEY and CDR2 is SMNVEV (reference sequence). The CDR3 bases are TGTGCCAGCAGTCTAGCCGGGACACCCTTCGAGCAGTACTTC. Amino acids: CASSLAGTPFEQYF.

The chain joins TRBV30 to TRBJ2-1; 7 bases map to TRBD2. Germline V gene data show CDR1 as GTSNPN and CDR2 as SVGIG (reference sequence). CDR3 length: 15 amino acids. J gave up 5 bases and V 4 bases, and 11 bases lay outside the gene matches. In nucleotides, the CDR3 is TGTGCCTGGAAGGGGCTAGCGGCCTTCGACAATGAGCAGTTCTTC. It specifies CAWKGLAAFDNEQFF.

This chain connects TRBV7-9 to TRBJ1-2; the match to TRBD1 covers 7 bases. The CDR3 covers 14 residues. With V trimmed by 5 bases and J by 3 bases, 6 bases remained unmatched. Germline V gene lookup returns CDR1 SEHNR and CDR2 FQNEAQ (reference sequence). In DNA form, the CDR3 reads TGTGCCAGCAGCCCGACGGACAGGTACTATGGCTACACCTTC. Residues: CASSPTDRYYGYTF.

The chain carries TRBV24-1 and TRBJ1-3; D perhaps matches TRBD1 (5 bases). The CDR3 spans 16 residues. Trimming removed 3 bases from V and 0 bases from J, with 11 bases in between. The V gene's germline CDR1 is KGHDR and CDR2 SFDVKD. CDR3 in amino acids: CATSDARQGSGNTIYF. DNA of the CDR3: TGTGCCACCAGTGATGCCCGGCAGGGCTCTGGAAACACCATATATTTT.

This chain links TRBV4-2 with TRBJ1-3; possibly TRBD1 for D (6 bases). The CDR3 is 18 amino acids. Between the trimmed V and J ends, which lost 0 bases and 0 bases, there was a span of 15 bases. In germline, CDR1 is LGHNA, CDR2 YNFKEQ. Here the CDR3 DNA reads TGTGCCAGCAGCCAAGACGCCACAACAGGGTACTCTGGAAACACCATATATTTT. It codes for CASSQDATTGYSGNTIYF.

The J gene is TRBJ2-5, the V gene TRBV2, with 12 bases matching TRBD2. Germline V gives CDR1 SNHLY, CDR2 FYNNEI. Trimming cost V 5 bases and J 5 bases; bases outside gene matches: 6. The length of the CDR3 is 15 residues. CDR3 DNA: TGTGCCAGCAGTAACCTAGCGGGAGGGTGGGAGACCCAGTACTTC. It encodes CASSNLAGGWETQYF.

The chain has TRBV3-1 (or the pseudogene TRBV3-2) and TRBJ2-7; possibly TRBD1 for D (6 bases). Germline V CDR1 and CDR2: LGHDT, YNNKEL (reference sequence). The V gene lost 0 bases and the J gene lost 2 bases, with 11 bases spanning the gap. The CDR3 extends over 15 amino acids. The CDR3 loop reads CASSQEATGTYEQYF. CDR3 coding DNA: TGTGCCAGCAGCCAAGAGGCCACAGGGACCTACGAGCAGTACTTC.

V usage is TRBV4-1 and J usage is TRBJ1-5; D gene unclear. There are 13 residues in the CDR3. The germline V gene has CDR1 MGHRA and CDR2 YSYEKL. The V end was cut by 1 base, the J end by 6 bases, with 7 bases between. The CDR3: CASSQAGSQPQHF. The CDR3 nucleotides are TGCGCCAGCAGCCAAGCCGGGAGTCAGCCCCAGCATTTT.

The J gene is TRBJ1-1, the V gene TRBV30, with a tentative D call TRBD1 (5 bases). The CDR3 runs 15 residues. Germline CDR1 and CDR2: GTSNPN and SVGIG (reference sequence). Trimming shortened V by 4 bases and J by 0 bases, and 15 bases separated the two germline ends. Written as DNA, the CDR3 is TGTGCCTGGACCCTAGGGGCAGGGTTGAACACTGAAGCTTTCTTT. It encodes CAWTLGAGLNTEAFF. Variable domain in full (rest from reference TRBV30 and TRBJ1-1): SQTIHQWPATLVQPVGSPLSLECTVEGTSNPNLYWYRQAAGRGLQLLFYSVGIGQISSEVPQNLSASRPQDRQFILSSKKLLLSDSGFYLCAWTLGAGLNTEAFFGQGTRLTVV.

This sequence joins TRBV30 and TRBJ2-3; 7 bases match TRBD2. V gave up 3 bases and J gave up 11 bases; unmatched junction bases: 17. CDR1 is GTSNPN, CDR2 SVGIG, per germline (reference sequence). The CDR3 sequence is 15 residues long. The chain's CDR3 is CAWSALKTASGWQYF. DNA of the CDR3: TGTGCCTGGAGCGCCCTTAAAACCGCTAGCGGTTGGCAGTATTTT. Supplemented by reference TRBV30 and TRBJ2-3, the full variable domain reads SQTIHQWPATLVQPVGSPLSLECTVEGTSNPNLYWYRQAAGRGLQLLFYSVGIGQISSEVPQNLSASRPQDRQFILSSKKLLLSDSGFYLCAWSALKTASGWQYFGPGTRLTVL.

This clone was observed once. The junction differs from germline at one of its ends, possibly a read error. This rearrangement joins TRBV28 to TRBJ1-4; weak D call: TRBD1 (6 bases). The CDR3 contains 15 residues. Germline lookup yields CDR1 MDHEN and CDR2 SYDVKM. The CDR3 DNA reads TGTGCCAGCATTACCCCGGGCAGGGACAATGGAAAACTGTTTTTT. Residues: CASITPGRDNGKLFF.